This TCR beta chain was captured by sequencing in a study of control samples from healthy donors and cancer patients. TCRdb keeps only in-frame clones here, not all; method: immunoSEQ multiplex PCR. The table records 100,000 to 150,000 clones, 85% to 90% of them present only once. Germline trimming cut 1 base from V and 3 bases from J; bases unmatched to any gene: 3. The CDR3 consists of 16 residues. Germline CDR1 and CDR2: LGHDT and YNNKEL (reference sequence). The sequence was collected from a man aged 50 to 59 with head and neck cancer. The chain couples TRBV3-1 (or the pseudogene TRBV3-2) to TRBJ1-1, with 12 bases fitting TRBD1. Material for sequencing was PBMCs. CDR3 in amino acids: CASSQVGQGADTEAFF. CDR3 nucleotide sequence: TGTGCCAGCAGCCAAGTGGGACAGGGGGCGGACACTGAAGCTTTCTTT.